This TCR beta chain was observed in a study of blood T cell repertoires in COVID-19. Overall study: Sources were T cells, B-cell-depleted T cells, or PBMCs; the material itself was cDNA or gDNA.

Using immunoSEQ multiplex PCR, the repertoire was profiled, and TCRdb retains in-frame clones only, with some absent. The table records some 120,000 clones, 88% of them present only once. Trimming at V came to 0 bases and at J to 4 bases, leaving 12 bases not matched to a gene. The CDR3 is 17 amino acids. Germline CDR1 and CDR2: SGHRS and YFSETQ. Sequenced material: peripheral blood. This TCR derives from a human donor in a cohort sampled during active COVID-19. The V gene is TRBV5-1, the J gene TRBJ1-1; 7 bases agree with TRBD1. The CDR3 here is CASSLAARGVGSTEAFF. Written as DNA, the CDR3 is TGCGCCAGCAGCTTGGCCGCCAGGGGGGTGGGTAGCACTGAAGCTTTCTTT.